The T cell receptor (beta chain) described here comes from a study of T-cell memory formation after mild COVID-19. Turning to the study itself: The two donors had largely donor-specific TCR clusters.

Overall study results and limits: Contracting clones from day 15 to 85 had balanced CD4/CD8; later expanders favoured CD4+. Researchers found some responding clones in pre-infection memory, a sign that cross-reactive memory joined.

From 5'RACE with constant-segment primers came TCR alpha and TCR beta cDNA libraries that carried sample barcodes and UMIs. MiXCR was run by TCRdb on the 5' RACE reads, yielding one entry per CDR3 protein. The sample has 350,000 to 550,000 distinct CDR3 sequences; around 17% are singletons. This clonotype was observed a handful of times. As yet, its antigen is unknown. CDR3 length: 18 residues. Per the germline V gene, CDR1 is SGHRS and CDR2 is YFSETQ. V lost 4 bases to trimming and J lost 0 bases; unmatched junction nucleotides: 7. The source material was PBMCs or a T cell subset sorted from them (not recorded which). The receptor was derived from a man aged 18 to 29 who had mild COVID-19 (a few samples of this study predate the infection). Cell type and time point are not known. V usage is TRBV5-1 and J usage is TRBJ2-6; TRBD1 aligns across 10 bases. The CDR3 protein is CASSERDRGTSGANVLTF. The CDR3 nucleotides are TGCGCCAGCAGCGAAAGGGACAGGGGCACCTCTGGGGCCAACGTCCTGACTTTC.